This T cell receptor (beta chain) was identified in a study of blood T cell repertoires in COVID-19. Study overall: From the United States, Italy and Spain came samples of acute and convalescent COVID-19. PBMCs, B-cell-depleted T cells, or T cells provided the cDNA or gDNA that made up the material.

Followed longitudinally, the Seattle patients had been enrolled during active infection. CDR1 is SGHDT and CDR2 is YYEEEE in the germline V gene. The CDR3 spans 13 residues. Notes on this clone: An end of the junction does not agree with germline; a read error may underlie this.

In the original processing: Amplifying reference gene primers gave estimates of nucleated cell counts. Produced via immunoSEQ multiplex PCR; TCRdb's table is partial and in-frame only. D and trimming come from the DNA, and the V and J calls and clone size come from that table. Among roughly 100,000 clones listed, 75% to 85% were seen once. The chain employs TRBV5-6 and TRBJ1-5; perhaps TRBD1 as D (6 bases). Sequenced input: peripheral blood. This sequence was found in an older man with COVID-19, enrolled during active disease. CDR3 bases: TGTGCCAGCAGCTGGGGGGGCACTCAGGCCCAGCATTTT. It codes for CASSWGGTQAQHF. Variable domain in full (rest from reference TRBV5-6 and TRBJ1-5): DAGVTQSPTHLIKTRGQQVTLRCSPKSGHDTVSWYQQALGQGPQFIFQYYEEEERQRGNFPDRFSGHQFPNYSSELNVNALLLGDSALYLCASSWGGTQAQHFGDGTRLSIL.